Below are 20 T cell receptor beta chains sequenced from a single sample in a study of T cell responses to AZD1222 COVID-19 vaccine. The table came from immunoSEQ multiplex PCR; TCRdb's copy has only in-frame clones and leaves some out. The sample has approximately 140,000 clones; roughly 90% are singletons. The sample was peripheral blood, taken on day 0 of AZD1222 vaccination. The receptors come from an adult in good health.

The DNA for the CDR3 is TGTGCCAGCAGTGACTCGGACACCACTGAAGCTTTCTTT. Translation: CASSDSDTTEAFF. J is TRBJ1-1 and V is TRBV6-4; a possible D gene is TRBD1 (5 bases). The length of the CDR3 is 13 residues. Germline lookup yields CDR1 MRHNA and CDR2 SNTAGT. V lost 0 bases and J 4 bases, leaving 6 bases between the germline ends.

V usage is TRBV6-5 and J usage is TRBJ2-1; TRBD2 aligns across 9 bases. Trimming at V came to 6 bases and at J to 3 bases, leaving 6 bases not matched to a gene. The CDR3 has 15 amino acids. The V gene's germline CDR1 is MNHEY and CDR2 SVGAGI. CDR3 loop: CASRETSGDYNEQFF. CDR3 nucleotides: TGTGCCAGCAGAGAGACTAGCGGAGACTACAATGAGCAGTTCTTC.

The genes are TRBV6-5 and TRBJ2-1, with 8 bases fitting TRBD2. The CDR3 is 15 amino acids. The ends lost 5 bases at V and 3 bases at J; junction bases unmatched: 6. Germline V CDR1 and CDR2: MNHEY, SVGAGI. CDR3 coding DNA: TGTGCCAGCAGTCGTAGCGGGAAGAACTACAATGAGCAGTTCTTC. The encoded protein is CASSRSGKNYNEQFF.

The chain combines TRBV5-1 with TRBJ1-5, with TRBD1 identical over 8 bases. Germline V lookup: CDR1 SGHRS, CDR2 YFSETQ. This CDR3 has 15 residues. The junction had 4 bases not matched to a gene; V was cut back by 4 bases and J by 1 base. DNA of the CDR3: TGCGCCAGCAGCGTTGGACAGGGAAGCAATCAGCCCCAGCATTTT. Amino acids: CASSVGQGSNQPQHF.

The chain recombines TRBV19 with TRBJ2-3; D is unresolved. Germline CDR1 LNHDA, CDR2 SQIVND (reference sequence). This CDR3 comprises 16 residues. The V and J ends lost 3 bases and 7 bases respectively, with 20 bases between them. The CDR3 nucleotides are TGTGCCAGTAGTATGGAGCGTTCCTACTTCCCCCATACGCAGTATTTT. This gives the protein CASSMERSYFPHTQYF. The full variable domain, with the rest looked up from reference TRBV19 and TRBJ2-3, is DGGITQSPKYLFRKEGQNVTLSCEQNLNHDAMYWYRQDPGQGLRLIYYSQIVNDFQKGDIAEGYSVSREKKESFPLTVTSAQKNPTAFYLCASSMERSYFPHTQYFGPGTRLTVL.

Worth noting for this clone: Distinct nucleotide sequences in the sample also encode this CDR3. The genes are TRBV7-8 and TRBJ2-7, with unresolved D. The V gene's germline CDR1 is SGHVS and CDR2 FQNEAQ. The CDR3 has 14 amino acids. V was shortened by 5 bases and J by 3 bases, with 14 bases between the two germline ends. The CDR3 region is CASSLGSRDYEQYF. The CDR3 DNA sequence: TGTGCCAGCAGCCTTGGTTCTAGAGACTACGAGCAGTACTTC.

The rearrangement uses TRBV27 and TRBJ2-1; 11 positions agree with TRBD2. The V gene end was trimmed by 5 bases and the J gene end by 7 bases; junction bases not matched to a gene: 7. The germline gives CDR1 MNHEY, CDR2 SMNVEV (reference sequence). The CDR3 runs 15 residues. The CDR3 here is CASSRPLAGGNEQFF. CDR3 DNA sequence: TGTGCCAGCAGTCGTCCTTTAGCGGGAGGGAATGAGCAGTTCTTC.

This rearrangement joins TRBV10-3 to TRBJ2-7; the D gene is possibly TRBD1 (6 bases). Germline V CDR1 and CDR2: ENHRY, SYGVKD. The ends were cut back, 2 bases at V and 5 bases at J, with 13 bases in the middle. The CDR3 covers 14 residues. This chain's CDR3 is CAISENRAIHEQYF. The CDR3, as DNA: TGTGCCATCAGTGAGAACAGGGCCATCCACGAGCAGTACTTC.

This clone was counted a single time. J is TRBJ1-2 and V is TRBV6-6; D is ambiguous. Trimming stripped 6 bases from V and 3 bases from J, with 8 bases between. CDR1 and CDR2 (germline): MNHNY, SVGAGI (reference sequence). The CDR3 extends over 12 amino acids. This CDR3 is CASSGSDYGYTF. The CDR3 DNA is TGTGCCAGCAGCGGGAGCGACTATGGCTACACCTTC.

This clone has more than one count but fewer than ten. The chain uses TRBV7-6 and TRBJ2-2; 12 bases agree with TRBD2. The length of the CDR3 is 17 residues. Germline trimming cut 5 bases from V and 7 bases from J; bases unmatched to any gene: 11. The V gene's germline CDR1 is SGHVS and CDR2 FNYEAQ. The DNA of the CDR3 is TGTGCCAGCAGCCCCTCTAGCGGGAGGGCCATCGGCGGGGAGCTGTTTTTT. Protein product: CASSPSSGRAIGGELFF.

V is TRBV10-3 and J is TRBJ1-4, with D tentatively TRBD1 (5 bases). V lost 2 bases and J 4 bases, leaving 17 bases between the germline ends. The CDR3 loop spans 17 amino acids. CDR1 is ENHRY, CDR2 SYGVKD, per germline. DNA of the CDR3: TGTGCCATCAGTGAGCTTGGGGGACGCCCGGATAATGAAAAACTGTTTTTT. Its protein product is CAISELGGRPDNEKLFF.

V usage is TRBV28 and J usage is TRBJ1-2; D remains unclear. This CDR3 has 11 residues. The V gene's germline CDR1 is MDHEN and CDR2 SYDVKM. V shed 3 bases and J shed 9 bases, with 8 bases lying between them. The CDR3 DNA is TGTGCCAGCAGTTTTCGGCAGCGCTACACCTTC. It specifies CASSFRQRYTF.

The chain links TRBV15 to TRBJ1-5; D ambiguous. Germline assignment: CDR1 LNHNV and CDR2 YYDKDF (reference sequence). V was trimmed by 1 base and J by 0 bases, leaving 7 bases between them. CDR3 length: 15 amino acids. CDR3 in amino acids: CATSRGLDSNQPQHF. CDR3 sequence (DNA): TGTGCCACCAGCAGAGGGCTCGATAGCAATCAGCCCCAGCATTTT.

J is TRBJ1-1 and V is TRBV9; tentative D call: TRBD1 (5 bases). Germline V lookup: CDR1 SGDLS, CDR2 YYNGEE. The CDR3 sequence is 15 residues long. The V gene lost 3 bases and the J gene lost 1 base, with 13 bases spanning the gap. CDR3 sequence: CASSEPPGGNTEAFF. DNA of the CDR3: TGTGCCAGCAGCGAACCCCCTGGGGGGAACACTGAAGCTTTCTTT.

The genes are TRBV6-4 and TRBJ2-1; D is tentatively TRBD1 or TRBD2 (5 bases each). V lost 5 bases and J 7 bases, leaving 21 bases between the germline ends. In germline, CDR1 is MRHNA, CDR2 SNTAGT. The CDR3 extends over 16 amino acids. As DNA, the CDR3 is TGTGCCAGCAGTCGGGAACCGGGACGCACGTTTAATGAGCAGTTCTTC. Translated: CASSREPGRTFNEQFF.

This chain links TRBV30 with TRBJ2-7; possible D gene TRBD1, 6 bases. Trimming cost V 3 bases and J 3 bases, with 15 bases left between them. Germline V gene data show CDR1 as GTSNPN and CDR2 as SVGIG (reference sequence). This CDR3 has 14 amino acids. Written as DNA, the CDR3 is TGTGCCTGGAGGGGCCGGGACACTAACTACGAGCAGTACTTC. Protein sequence: CAWRGRDTNYEQYF. Full variable domain (remainder filled in from reference TRBV30 and TRBJ2-7): SQTIHQWPATLVQPVGSPLSLECTVEGTSNPNLYWYRQAAGRGLQLLFYSVGIGQISSEVPQNLSASRPQDRQFILSSKKLLLSDSGFYLCAWRGRDTNYEQYFGPGTRLTVT.

This chain uses TRBV19 with TRBJ1-2, with TRBD1 matching 11 bases. The CDR3 loop spans 16 amino acids. Per the germline V gene, CDR1 is LNHDA and CDR2 is SQIVND (reference sequence). Trimming removed 4 bases from V and 6 bases from J; junction bases left unmatched: 10. CDR3 DNA: TGTGCCAGTAGTACTACGGACAGGGGGCATGTGGATGGCTACACCTTC. Its translation: CASSTTDRGHVDGYTF.

The rearrangement joins TRBV7-2 to TRBJ1-5, with D unclear. CDR1 and CDR2 (germline): SGHTA, FQGNSA. The ends were cut back, 1 base at V and 0 bases at J, with 7 bases in the middle. There are 15 residues in the CDR3. The CDR3 loop reads CASSLGQTSNQPQHF. The DNA of the CDR3 is TGTGCCAGCAGCTTAGGTCAGACTAGCAATCAGCCCCAGCATTTT.

This clone appeared a single time. The chain has TRBV9 and TRBJ1-2, with D perhaps TRBD1 (6 bases). The ends were cut back, 0 bases at V and 5 bases at J, with 11 bases in the middle. The CDR3 consists of 14 residues. CDR1 and CDR2 from the germline V gene are SGDLS and YYNGEE. In DNA form, the CDR3 reads TGTGCCAGCAGCGTAGGGGGGCGGGAATATGGCTACACCTTC. Protein product: CASSVGGREYGYTF.

This clone was counted once. The chain recombines TRBV4-3 with TRBJ2-5, with D tentatively TRBD2 (6 bases). Germline CDR1 LGHNA, CDR2 YSLEER. The CDR3 is 14 amino acids. The V end was cut by 1 base, the J end by 4 bases, with 10 bases between. The CDR3 loop is CASSQARGGETQYF. The DNA of the CDR3 is TGCGCCAGCAGCCAAGCGAGGGGAGGAGAGACCCAGTACTTC.